This record covers a single TCR beta chain. The data belong to a study of blood T cell repertoires in COVID-19. The wider study: Both acute and convalescent COVID-19 samples were obtained from the United States, Italy and Spain. T cells, B-cell-depleted T cells, or PBMCs supplied cDNA or gDNA.

Authors' methods: Nucleated cell number was recorded as an estimate derived from reference gene primer amplification. TCRdb's copy holds only in-frame clones and misses some; the assay was immunoSEQ multiplex PCR. V, J and clone size are taken as reported in that table, and D and trimming were inferred from the DNA itself. Of more than 130,000 clones in the sample, under 90% were seen once. The clonotype was recovered from a human donor in a cohort sampled during active COVID-19. Sequencing was done on a sample of peripheral blood.

The CDR3, as DNA: TGTGCCAGTAGTATAGATCAAGCCTCTGGGGCCAACGTCCTGACTTTC. Its translation: CASSIDQASGANVLTF. The chain carries TRBV19 and TRBJ2-6; no clear D gene. The CDR3 runs to 16 residues. CDR1 and CDR2 (germline): LNHDA, SQIVND (reference sequence). The V end was cut by 0 bases, the J end by 0 bases, with 6 bases between.